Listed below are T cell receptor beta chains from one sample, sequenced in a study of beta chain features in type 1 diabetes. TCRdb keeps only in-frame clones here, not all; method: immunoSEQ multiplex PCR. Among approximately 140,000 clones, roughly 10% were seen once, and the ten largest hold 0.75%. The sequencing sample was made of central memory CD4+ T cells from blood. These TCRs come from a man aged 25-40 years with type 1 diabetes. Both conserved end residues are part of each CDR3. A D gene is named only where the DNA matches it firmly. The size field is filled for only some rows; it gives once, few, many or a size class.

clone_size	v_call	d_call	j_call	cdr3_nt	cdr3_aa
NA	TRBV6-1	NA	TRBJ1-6	TGTGCCAGCGCGGTCATTGAGGAGTCACCCCTCCACTTT	CASAVIEESPLHF
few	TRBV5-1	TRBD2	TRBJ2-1	TGCGCCAGCAGCTTGCAGTTCAGCGGGGCGTACAATGAGCAGTTCTTC	CASSLQFSGAYNEQFF
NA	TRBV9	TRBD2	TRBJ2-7	TGTGCCAGCAGCTCCCGGACTAGTGCCGACGATTCCTACGAGCAGTACTTC	CASSSRTSADDSYEQYF
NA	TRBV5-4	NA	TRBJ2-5	TGTGCCAGCAGCTTGTCCAGGAGGGACGGGGAGACCCAGTACTTC	CASSLSRRDGETQYF
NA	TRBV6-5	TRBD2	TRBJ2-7	TGTGCCAGCAATCGAGCGGGGGGGCCGGTCGAGCAGTACTTC	CASNRAGGPVEQYF
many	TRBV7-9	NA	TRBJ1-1	TGTGCCAGCAGCACGACGCAGGGCACTGAAGCTTTCTTT	CASSTTQGTEAFF
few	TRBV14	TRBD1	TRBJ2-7	TGTGCCAGCAGCCCCCTGGGAACAGGGGGATCCTACGAGCAGTACTTC	CASSPLGTGGSYEQYF
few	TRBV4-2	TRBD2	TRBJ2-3	TGTGCCAGCAGCCAAGCGGAGACTAGCGGGGCCTCCACAGATACGCAGTATTTT	CASSQAETSGASTDTQYF
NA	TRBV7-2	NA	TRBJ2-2	TGTGCCAGCAGCTTAGGGCTCGGGGTCACCGGGGAGCTGTTTTTT	CASSLGLGVTGELFF
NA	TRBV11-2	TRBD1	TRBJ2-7	TGTGCCAGCATCTATTCCTGGACAGGGGATCGATACGAGCAGTACTTC	CASIYSWTGDRYEQYF
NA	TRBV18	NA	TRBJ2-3	TGTGCCAGCTCTATTCCCGGGGGTGCAGATACGCAGTATTTT	CASSIPGGADTQYF
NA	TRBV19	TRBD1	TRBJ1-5	TGTGCCAGTCTTGACAGGGGCCAAATCAAGCCCCAGCATTTT	CASLDRGQIKPQHF
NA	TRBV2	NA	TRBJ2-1	TGTGCCACCAGGAGAGAAGGGGGGGCCGATGAGCAGTTCTTC	CATRREGGADEQFF
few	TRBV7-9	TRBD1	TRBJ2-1	TGTGCCAGCAGCTTAGGACAGGGCGGCAATGAGCAGTTCTTC	CASSLGQGGNEQFF
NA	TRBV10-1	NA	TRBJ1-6	TGCGCCAGCAGCGTGGGGGGGACTAATTCACCCCTCCACTTT	CASSVGGTNSPLHF
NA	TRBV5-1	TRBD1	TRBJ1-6	TGCGCCAGCAGCGTAAGGGGGCTGGATTCACCCCTCCACTTT	CASSVRGLDSPLHF
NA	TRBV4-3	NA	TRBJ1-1	TGCGCCAGCAGCCCACAACAGGACCGGAACACTGAAGCTTTCTTT	CASSPQQDRNTEAFF
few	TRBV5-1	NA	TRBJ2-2	TGCGCCAGCAGCTCGCCTAGCGCCCAGGCGTCCGGGGAGCTGTTTTTT	CASSSPSAQASGELFF
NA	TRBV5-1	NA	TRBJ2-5	TGCGCCAGCAGCTGGCAGGGCCAAGAGACCCAGTACTTC	CASSWQGQETQYF
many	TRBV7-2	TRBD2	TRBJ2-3	TGTGCCAGCAGCTTAGAGGGGGTAGCGGGGGCAGATACGCAGTATTTT	CASSLEGVAGADTQYF
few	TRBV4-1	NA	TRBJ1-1	TGCGCCAGCAGCCACGGAGGGTTTACTGAAGCTTTCTTT	CASSHGGFTEAFF
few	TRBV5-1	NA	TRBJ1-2	TGCGCCAGCAGCTTGGGGGGAGGACAAACCTATGGCTACACCTTC	CASSLGGGQTYGYTF
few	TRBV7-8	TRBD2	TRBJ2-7	TGTGCCAGCAGATTCAAGTTATCGGGTAGCGGGGGCTACGAGCAGTACTTC	CASRFKLSGSGGYEQYF
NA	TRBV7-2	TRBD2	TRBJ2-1	TGTGCCAGCAGCTTAGCGCGTAAGAGCGGGGGGGCCACTGAGCAGTTCTTC	CASSLARKSGGATEQFF
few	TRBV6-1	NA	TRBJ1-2	TGTGCCAGCACTTCGTCGGAACAGATCTATGGCTACACCTTC	CASTSSEQIYGYTF
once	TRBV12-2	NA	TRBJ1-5	TGTGCAAGTCGCTTACTGTCACAGGGAAATCAGCCCCAGCATTTT	CASRLLSQGNQPQHF
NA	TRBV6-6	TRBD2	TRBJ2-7	TGTGCCAGCAGTACCCTCTCGCGGGGGGGTTACGAGCAGTACTTC	CASSTLSRGGYEQYF
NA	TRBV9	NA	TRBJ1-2	TGTGCCAGCAGCAAGCAGGGGAACTATGGCTACACCTTC	CASSKQGNYGYTF
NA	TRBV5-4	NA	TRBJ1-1	TGTGCCAGCAGCTTGATTACCAGCGAGAACACTGAAGCTTTCTTT	CASSLITSENTEAFF
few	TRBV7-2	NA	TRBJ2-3	TGTGCCAGCAGCTTAGGCGCTAGCAGACGCACAGATACGCAGTATTTT	CASSLGASRRTDTQYF
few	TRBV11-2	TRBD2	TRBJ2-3	TGTGCCAGCAGCGCGGGGGCAGATACGCAGTATTTT	CASSAGADTQYF
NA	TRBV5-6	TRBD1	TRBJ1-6	TGTGCCAGCAGCCGGGACAGGGGTTGGCGGGCCCTCCACTTT	CASSRDRGWRALHF
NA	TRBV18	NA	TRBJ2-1	TGTGCCAGCTCACCAGCCAGGGGGGAGAATGAGCAGTTCTTC	CASSPARGENEQFF
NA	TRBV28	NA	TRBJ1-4	TGTGCCAGCCGGCAGGGATTAGGGGAAAAACTGTTTTTT	CASRQGLGEKLFF
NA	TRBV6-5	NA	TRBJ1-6	TGTGCCAGCAGCCCCGCCGAACGGGATTCACCCCTCCACTTT	CASSPAERDSPLHF
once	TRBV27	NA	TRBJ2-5	TGTGCCAGCAGTTTACCAGGGCGGTTGGGACAAGAGACCCAGTACTTC	CASSLPGRLGQETQYF
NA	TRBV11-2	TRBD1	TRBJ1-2	TGTGCCAGCAGCCCCGGTGCAGGGGGTAATGGCTACACCTTC	CASSPGAGGNGYTF
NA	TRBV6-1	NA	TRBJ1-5	TGTGCCAGCAGACGGGTCCTCAATCAGCCCCAGCATTTT	CASRRVLNQPQHF
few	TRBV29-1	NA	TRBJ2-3	TGCAGCGTTGGTGGCCCCCGGGACTTTCGGATTTTAGATACGCAGTATTTT	CSVGGPRDFRILDTQYF
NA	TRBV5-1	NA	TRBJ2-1	TGCGCCAGCAGCCTCGATGGAGAGATGAGCCAGTTCTTC	CASSLDGEMSQFF
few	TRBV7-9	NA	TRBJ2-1	TGTGCCAGCAGCTCCCAGGTTGGGGAGCAGTTCTTC	CASSSQVGEQFF
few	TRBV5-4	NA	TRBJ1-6	TGTGCCAGCAGCACACGGACAGCCGATGTTTCACCCCTCCACTTT	CASSTRTADVSPLHF
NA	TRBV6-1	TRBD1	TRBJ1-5	TGTGCCAGCAGTGGGCAGACAGGGGGCAATCAGCCCCAGCATTTT	CASSGQTGGNQPQHF